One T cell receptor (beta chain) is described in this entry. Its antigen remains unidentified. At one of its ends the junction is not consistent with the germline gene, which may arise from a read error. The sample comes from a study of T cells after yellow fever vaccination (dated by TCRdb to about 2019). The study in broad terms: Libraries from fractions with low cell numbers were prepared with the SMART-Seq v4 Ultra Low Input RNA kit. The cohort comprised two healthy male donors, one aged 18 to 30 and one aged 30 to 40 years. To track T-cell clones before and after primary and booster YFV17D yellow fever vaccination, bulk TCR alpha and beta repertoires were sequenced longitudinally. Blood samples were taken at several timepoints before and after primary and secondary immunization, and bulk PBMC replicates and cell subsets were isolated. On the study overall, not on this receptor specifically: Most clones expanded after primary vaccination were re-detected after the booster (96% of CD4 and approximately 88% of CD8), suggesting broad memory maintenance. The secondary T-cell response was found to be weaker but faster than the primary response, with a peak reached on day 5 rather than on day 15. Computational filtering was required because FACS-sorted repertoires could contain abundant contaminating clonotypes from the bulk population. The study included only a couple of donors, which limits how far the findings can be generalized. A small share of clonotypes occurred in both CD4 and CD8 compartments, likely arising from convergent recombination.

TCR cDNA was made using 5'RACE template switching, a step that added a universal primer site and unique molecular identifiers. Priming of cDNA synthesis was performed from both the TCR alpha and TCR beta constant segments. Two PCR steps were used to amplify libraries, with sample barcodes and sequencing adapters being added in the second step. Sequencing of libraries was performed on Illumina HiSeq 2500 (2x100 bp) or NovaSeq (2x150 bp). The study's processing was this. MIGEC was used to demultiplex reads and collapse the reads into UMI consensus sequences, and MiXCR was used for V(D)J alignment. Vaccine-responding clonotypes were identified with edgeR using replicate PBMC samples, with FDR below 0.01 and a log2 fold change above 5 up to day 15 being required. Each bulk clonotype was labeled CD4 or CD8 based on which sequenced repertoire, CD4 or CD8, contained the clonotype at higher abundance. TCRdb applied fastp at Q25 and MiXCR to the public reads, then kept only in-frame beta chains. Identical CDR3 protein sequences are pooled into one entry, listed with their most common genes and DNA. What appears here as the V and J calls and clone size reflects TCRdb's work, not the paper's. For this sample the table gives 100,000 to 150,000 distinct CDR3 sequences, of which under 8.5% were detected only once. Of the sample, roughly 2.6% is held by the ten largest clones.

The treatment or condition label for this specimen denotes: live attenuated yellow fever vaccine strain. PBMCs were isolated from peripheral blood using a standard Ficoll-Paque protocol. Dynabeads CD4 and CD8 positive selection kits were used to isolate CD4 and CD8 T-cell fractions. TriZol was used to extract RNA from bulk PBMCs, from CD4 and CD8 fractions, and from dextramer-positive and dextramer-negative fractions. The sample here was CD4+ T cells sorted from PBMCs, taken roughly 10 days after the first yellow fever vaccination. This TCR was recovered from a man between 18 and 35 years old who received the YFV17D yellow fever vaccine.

CDR3 sequence: CASSLESGGLGSPLHF. The nucleotides are TGTGCTAGCAGCTTAGAAAGTGGTGGTCTCGGTTCACCCCTCCACTTT. The rearranged segments are TRBV7-6 and TRBJ1-6; the D gene cannot be resolved reliably. Sequences SGHVS (CDR1) and FNYEAQ (CDR2) are obtained from the germline V gene. Taken from cysteine to phenylalanine, the CDR3 has 16 residues. Left in the record is the CDR3 DNA by itself, 48 bases read in frame from the first base.